One T cell receptor delta chain is described in this entry. The antigen remains undetermined. Extracted RNA was reverse transcribed into cDNA. The CDR3 regions were amplified by multiplex PCR from V-gene primers to a constant-region primer. TCRdb applied CATT to the multiplex PCR reads for clone calling. The repertoire holds about 25,000 delta-chain clones, with under 8.5% as singletons. CDR1 and CDR2 (germline): TSWWSYY, QGS. The CDR3 is made up of 17 amino acids. The V end lost 2 bases, the J end lost 1 base, and 17 bases lay between the germline ends. This sample was included in a study of Vδ1+ human thymocytes. Whole-study results and caveats: In the thymus, TRG and TRD repertoires looked highly polyclonal with Gaussian CDR3 lengths. The authors advised highly purified populations and single-cell validation.

The chain couples TRDV1 to TRDJ1, with a possible D match to TRDD3 (5 bases). The specimen was Vdelta1+ gamma-delta thymocytes from the thymus. The subset here: FACS-sorted CD3+ TCRalphabeta- TCRVdelta1+ TCRVdelta2- thymocytes. The sequence was obtained from a girl younger than two who had congenital heart surgery. CDR3 sequence reads: CALGENGVRGSTDKLIF. In nucleotides, the CDR3 is TGTGCTCTTGGGGAAAACGGCGTAAGGGGAAGCACCGATAAACTCATCTTT.